This T cell receptor (beta chain) stems from a study of T-cell reconstitution after alpha-beta-depleted transplantation in children. Points on this clonotype: Its antigen is undetermined. This may arise from a read error, as a much more abundant clone is one base away. The conserved closing phenylalanine or tryptophan is absent in this CDR3, likely reflecting a read error.

Findings and limits, study-wide: Surviving thymic progenitors and recipient T cells were the source of high TCRbeta diversity at day 60 in some patients. Reportedly, only several hundred clones from non-depleted graft cells drove alpha-beta T-cell counts at about two months. When one year had passed after transplant, most T-cell counts and diversity came from newly produced T cells.

The CDR3 is made up of 16 amino acids. Germline V lookup: CDR1 SGHRS, CDR2 YFSETQ. Trimming removed 4 bases at V and 0 bases at J, with 15 bases between. Construction of the TCRbeta library involved unique molecular identifiers. A single record per CDR3 protein comes from TCRdb applying MiXCR to the PCR reads. The sample includes around 440,000 distinct CDR3 sequences, roughly a tenth of them seen just once. The chain joins TRBV5-1 to TRBJ2-3; a possible D gene is TRBD2 (5 bases). The specimen comprised PBMCs, sampled before TCRalphabeta/CD19-depleted stem cell transplant. This clonotype was sampled from a child younger than 10 with inherited bone marrow failure, due to receive a stem cell transplant. This CDR3 reads CASSPGITDSTDTQYS. Here the CDR3 DNA reads TGCGCCAGCAGCCCGGGGATAACGGACAGCACAGATACGCAGTATTCT.